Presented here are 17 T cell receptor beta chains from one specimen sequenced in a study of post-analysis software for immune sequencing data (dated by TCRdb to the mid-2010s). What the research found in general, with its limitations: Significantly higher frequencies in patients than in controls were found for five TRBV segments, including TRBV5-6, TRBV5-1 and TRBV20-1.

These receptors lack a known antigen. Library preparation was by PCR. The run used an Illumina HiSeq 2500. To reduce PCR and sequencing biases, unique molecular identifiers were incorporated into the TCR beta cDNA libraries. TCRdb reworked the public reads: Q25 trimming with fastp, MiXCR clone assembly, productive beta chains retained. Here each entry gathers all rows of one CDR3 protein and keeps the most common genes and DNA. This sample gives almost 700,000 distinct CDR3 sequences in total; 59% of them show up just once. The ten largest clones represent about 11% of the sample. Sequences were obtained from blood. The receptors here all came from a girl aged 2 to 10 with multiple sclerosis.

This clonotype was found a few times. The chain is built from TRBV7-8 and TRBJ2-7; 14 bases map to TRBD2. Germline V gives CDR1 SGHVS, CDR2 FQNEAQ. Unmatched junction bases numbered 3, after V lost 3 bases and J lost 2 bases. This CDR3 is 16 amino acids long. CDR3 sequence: CASSFGTSGGPYEQYF. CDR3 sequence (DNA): TGTGCCAGCAGCTTCGGGACTAGCGGGGGACCCTACGAGCAGTACTTC.

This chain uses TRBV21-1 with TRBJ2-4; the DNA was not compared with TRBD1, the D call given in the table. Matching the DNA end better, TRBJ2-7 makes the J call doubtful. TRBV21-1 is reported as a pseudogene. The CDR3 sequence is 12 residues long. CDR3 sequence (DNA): TGTGCCAGCACCTGTTACTGGTACGAGCAGTACTTC. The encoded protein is CASTCYWYEQYF.

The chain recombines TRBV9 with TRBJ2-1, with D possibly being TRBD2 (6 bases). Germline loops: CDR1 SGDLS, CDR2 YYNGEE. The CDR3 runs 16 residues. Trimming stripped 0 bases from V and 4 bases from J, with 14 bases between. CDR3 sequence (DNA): TGTGCCAGCAGCGTAGATCCGGGAGTAGCATACAATGAGCAGTTCTTC. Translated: CASSVDPGVAYNEQFF.

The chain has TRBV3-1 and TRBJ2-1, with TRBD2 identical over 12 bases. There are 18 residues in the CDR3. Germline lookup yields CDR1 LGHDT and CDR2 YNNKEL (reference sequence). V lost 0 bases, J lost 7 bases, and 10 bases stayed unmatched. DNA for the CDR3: TGTGCCAGCAGCCAAGAAAATAGTAGACTAGCGGGAGATAATGAGCAGTTCTTC. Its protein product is CASSQENSRLAGDNEQFF.

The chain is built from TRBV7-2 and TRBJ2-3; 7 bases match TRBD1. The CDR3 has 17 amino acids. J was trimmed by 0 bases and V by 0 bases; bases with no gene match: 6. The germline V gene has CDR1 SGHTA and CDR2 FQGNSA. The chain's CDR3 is CASSLARGGGSTDTQYF. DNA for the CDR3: TGTGCCAGCAGCTTAGCGCGAGGGGGCGGTAGCACAGATACGCAGTATTTT.

The CDR3 region has the DNA TGTGCCAGCAGTGATTTGACTAGCGGGGGGCAAGAGACCCAGTACTTC. This gives the protein CASSDLTSGGQETQYF. V is TRBV25-1 and J is TRBJ2-7; 13 bases line up with TRBD2. The better agreement between TRBJ2-5 and the DNA end casts doubt on the J call. Germline V gene sequence: CDR1 MGHDK, CDR2 SYGVNS. The CDR3 is 16 amino acids.

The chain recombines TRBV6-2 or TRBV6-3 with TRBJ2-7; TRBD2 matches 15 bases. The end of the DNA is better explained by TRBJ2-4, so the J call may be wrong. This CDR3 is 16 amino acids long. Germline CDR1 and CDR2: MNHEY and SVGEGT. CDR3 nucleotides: TGTGCCAGCAGTAGGACTAGCGGGGGGGCCGTGAACATTCAGTACTTC. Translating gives CASSRTSGGAVNIQYF.

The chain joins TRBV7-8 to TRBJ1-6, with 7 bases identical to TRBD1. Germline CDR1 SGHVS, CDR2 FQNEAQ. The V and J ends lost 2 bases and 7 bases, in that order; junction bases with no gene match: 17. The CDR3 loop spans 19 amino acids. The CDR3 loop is CASSLRLKRRDSSNSPLHF. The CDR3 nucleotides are TGTGCCAGCAGCTTAAGGCTGAAAAGGAGGGACAGCTCCAATTCACCCCTCCACTTT.

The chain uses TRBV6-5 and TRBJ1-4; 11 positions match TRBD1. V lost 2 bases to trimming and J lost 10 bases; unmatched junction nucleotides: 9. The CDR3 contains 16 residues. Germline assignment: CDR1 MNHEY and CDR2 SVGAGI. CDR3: CASSYDGTGGNGKLFF. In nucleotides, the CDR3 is TGTGCCAGCAGTTACGACGGGACAGGGGGGAACGGAAAACTGTTTTTT.

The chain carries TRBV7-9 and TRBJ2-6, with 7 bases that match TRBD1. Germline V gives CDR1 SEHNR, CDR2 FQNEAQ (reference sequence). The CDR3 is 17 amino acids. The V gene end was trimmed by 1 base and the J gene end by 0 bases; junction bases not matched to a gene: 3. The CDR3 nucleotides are TGTGCCAGCAGCTTAGAGGGGGCCATCTCTGGGGCCAACGTCCTGACTTTC. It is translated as CASSLEGAISGANVLTF.

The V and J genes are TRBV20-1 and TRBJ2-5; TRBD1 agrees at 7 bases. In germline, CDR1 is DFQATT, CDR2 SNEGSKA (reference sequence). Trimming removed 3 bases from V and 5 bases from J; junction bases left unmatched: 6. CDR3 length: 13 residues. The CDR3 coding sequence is TGCAGTGCTAGTGAACAGGGGACGGAGACCCAGTACTTC. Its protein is CSASEQGTETQYF.

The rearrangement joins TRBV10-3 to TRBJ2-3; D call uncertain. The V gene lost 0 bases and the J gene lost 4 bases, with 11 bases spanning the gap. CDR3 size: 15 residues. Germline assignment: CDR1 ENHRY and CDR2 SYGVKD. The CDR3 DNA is TGTGCCATCAGTGAGTCGAGGTCCGGTTCAGATACGCAGTATTTT. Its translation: CAISESRSGSDTQYF.

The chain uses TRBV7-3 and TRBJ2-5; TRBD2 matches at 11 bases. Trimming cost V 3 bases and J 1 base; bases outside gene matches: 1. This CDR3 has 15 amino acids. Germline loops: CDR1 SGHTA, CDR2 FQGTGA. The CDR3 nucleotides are TGTGCCAGCAGCTTTAGCGGGAGGGCCCAAGAGACCCAGTACTTC. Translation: CASSFSGRAQETQYF.

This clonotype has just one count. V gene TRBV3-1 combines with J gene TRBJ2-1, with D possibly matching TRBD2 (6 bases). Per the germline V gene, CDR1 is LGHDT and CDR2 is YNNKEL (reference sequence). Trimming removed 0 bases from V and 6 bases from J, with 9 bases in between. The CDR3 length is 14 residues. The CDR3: CASSQDASVNEQFF. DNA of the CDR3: TGTGCCAGCAGCCAAGATGCTAGCGTCAATGAGCAGTTCTTC.

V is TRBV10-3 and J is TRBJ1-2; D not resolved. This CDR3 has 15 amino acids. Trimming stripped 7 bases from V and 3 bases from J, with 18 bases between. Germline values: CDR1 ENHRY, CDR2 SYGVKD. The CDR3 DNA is TGTGCCATCAATGGAGGGTACAAAAGCGACTATGGCTACACCTTC. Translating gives CAINGGYKSDYGYTF.

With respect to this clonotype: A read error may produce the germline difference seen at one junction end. The CDR3 sequence: CASSPDRGATQYF. Here the CDR3 DNA reads TGTGCTAGCAGCCCCGACAGGGGGGCGACCCAGTACTTC. This chain links TRBV7-7 with TRBJ2-7; 9 positions agree with TRBD1. The J call could be wrong; TRBJ2-5 is a better fit for the DNA end. The CDR3 length is 13 residues. Per the germline V gene, CDR1 is SSHAT and CDR2 is FNYEAQ (reference sequence).

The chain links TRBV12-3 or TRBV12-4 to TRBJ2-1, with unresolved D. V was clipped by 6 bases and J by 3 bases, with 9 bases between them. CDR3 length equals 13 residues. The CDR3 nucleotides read TGTGCCAGCAGGCCGACTGACTACAATGAGCAGTTCTTC. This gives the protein CASRPTDYNEQFF.